Reported below is one TCR beta chain. Construction of the TCRbeta library involved unique molecular identifiers. TCRdb fed the PCR reads into MiXCR, producing one record per CDR3 protein. This sample has 200,000 to 250,000 distinct CDR3 sequences; under 9.5% occur once, and the top ten carry 5% to 7%. This entry belongs to a study of T-cell reconstitution after alpha-beta-depleted transplantation in children. J lost 2 bases, V lost 1 base, and 4 bases had no gene match. CDR3 size: 17 residues. Germline V gene sequence: CDR1 MNHEY, CDR2 SMNVEV (reference sequence). This sequence joins TRBV27 and TRBJ2-3, with 12 bases lining up with TRBD2. This TCR was sampled from a human donor who donated a stem cell graft to a child with acute lymphoblastic leukemia. The sequences come from PBMCs from the stem cell graft donor, collected from the stem cell graft. The CDR3 reads CASSLLSSGGATDTQYF. The DNA of the CDR3 is TGTGCCAGCAGTTTATTATCTAGCGGGGGGGCCACAGATACGCAGTATTTT.